The clone carrying this T cell receptor beta chain was picked up many times. The data belong to a study of T cells in Graves' hyperthyroidism and ophthalmopathy. Amplified regions were TCR beta CDR3 sequences from RNA transcripts. When the TCR CDR3 underwent first-round RT-PCR, the HTBI primer set was used. MiXCR was run by TCRdb on the multiplex PCR reads, yielding one entry per CDR3 protein. This sample has approximately 380,000 distinct CDR3 sequences; over 15% occur once, and the top ten carry around 3.6%. The CDR3 contains 14 residues. Germline V CDR1 and CDR2: SGHNT, YENEEA. Trimming at V came to 5 bases and at J to 5 bases, leaving 8 bases not matched to a gene. Newly diagnosed hyperthyroidism, duration under 2 months, in patients aged 18 to 65. Patients showing uncontrolled infection, other autoimmune disease, pregnancy or lactation were ineligible. Each diagnosis drew on symptoms, thyroxine, TRAb, thyroid ultrasound and orbital computed tomography findings.

Input material: blood. The sequence derives from a woman aged 18-35 years with Graves' hyperthyroidism. The chain recombines TRBV11-3 with TRBJ2-5, with TRBD2 identical over 7 bases. The CDR3 DNA sequence: TGTGCCAGCAGCCCGGGGCTCGGGAGGGAGACCCAGTACTTC. Protein: CASSPGLGRETQYF.